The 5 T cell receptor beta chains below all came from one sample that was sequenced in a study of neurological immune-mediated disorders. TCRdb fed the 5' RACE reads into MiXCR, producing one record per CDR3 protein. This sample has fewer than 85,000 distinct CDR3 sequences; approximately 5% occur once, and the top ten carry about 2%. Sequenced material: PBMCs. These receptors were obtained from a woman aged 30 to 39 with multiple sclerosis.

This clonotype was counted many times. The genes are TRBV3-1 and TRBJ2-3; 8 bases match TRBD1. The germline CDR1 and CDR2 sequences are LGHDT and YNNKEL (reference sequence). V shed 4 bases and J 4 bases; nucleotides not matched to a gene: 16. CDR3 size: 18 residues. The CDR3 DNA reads TGTGCCAGCAGCCGCGGACAGGGACTGCCACCCTTACCAGATACGCAGTATTTT. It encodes CASSRGQGLPPLPDTQYF.

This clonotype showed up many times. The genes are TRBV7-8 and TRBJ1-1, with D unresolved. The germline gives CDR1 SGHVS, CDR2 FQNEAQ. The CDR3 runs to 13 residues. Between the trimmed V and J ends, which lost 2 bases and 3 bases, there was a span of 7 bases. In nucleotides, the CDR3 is TGTGCCAGCAGCTTAACCCGATACACTGAAGCTTTCTTT. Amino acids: CASSLTRYTEAFF.

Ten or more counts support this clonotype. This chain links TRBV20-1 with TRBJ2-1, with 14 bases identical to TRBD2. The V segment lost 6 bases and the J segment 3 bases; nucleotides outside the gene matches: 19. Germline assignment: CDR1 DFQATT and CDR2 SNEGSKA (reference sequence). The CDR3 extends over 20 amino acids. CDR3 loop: CSATTPGLAGGRGFYNEQFF. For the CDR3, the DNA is TGCAGTGCCACCACCCCCGGACTAGCGGGAGGCCGGGGCTTCTACAATGAGCAGTTCTTC.

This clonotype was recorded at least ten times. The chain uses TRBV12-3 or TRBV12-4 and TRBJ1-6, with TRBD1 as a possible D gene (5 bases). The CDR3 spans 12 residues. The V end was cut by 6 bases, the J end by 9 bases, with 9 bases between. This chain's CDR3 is CASSTRGSPLHF. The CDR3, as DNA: TGTGCCAGCAGCACAAGGGGTTCACCCCTCCACTTT.

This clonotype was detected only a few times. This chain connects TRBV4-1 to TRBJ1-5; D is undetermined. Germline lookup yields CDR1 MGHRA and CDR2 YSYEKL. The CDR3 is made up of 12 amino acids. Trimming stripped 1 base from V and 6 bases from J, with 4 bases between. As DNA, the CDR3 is TGCGCCAGCAGCCAAGGAAGTCAGCCCCAGCATTTT. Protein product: CASSQGSQPQHF.